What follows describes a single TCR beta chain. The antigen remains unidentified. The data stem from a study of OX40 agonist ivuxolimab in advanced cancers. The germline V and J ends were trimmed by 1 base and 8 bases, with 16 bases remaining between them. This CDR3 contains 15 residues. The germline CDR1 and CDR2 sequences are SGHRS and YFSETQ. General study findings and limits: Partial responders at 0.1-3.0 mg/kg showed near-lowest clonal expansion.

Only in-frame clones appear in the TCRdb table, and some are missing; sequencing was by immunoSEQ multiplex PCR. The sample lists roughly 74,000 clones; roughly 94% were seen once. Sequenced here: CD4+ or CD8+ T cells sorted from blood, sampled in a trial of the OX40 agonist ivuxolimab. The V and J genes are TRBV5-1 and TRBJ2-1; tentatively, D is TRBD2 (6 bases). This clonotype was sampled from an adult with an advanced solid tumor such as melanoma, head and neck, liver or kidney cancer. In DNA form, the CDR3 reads TGCGCCAGCAGCTTGTTTGTCGGGAGTCGGGATGAGCAGTTCTTC. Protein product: CASSLFVGSRDEQFF.